A selection of T cell receptor beta chains follows, all from one sample in a study of T cell repertoires in cytomegalovirus infection. These receptors lack a known antigen. TCRdb redid the calling of the reads with MiXCR, one entry per CDR3 protein. Of 650,000 to 900,000 distinct CDR3 sequences in the sample, roughly 33% were seen once. This specimen consisted of cultured CD8+ T cells from PBMCs, obtained from culture after CMV antigen stimulation. Every receptor here comes from a human donor in good health (CMV status not recorded). Some clones in this sample may be carry-over from other donors' samples. The CDR3 runs from the conserved cysteine through the conserved F or W. A D gene is named only where the DNA matches it firmly. Clone size is not always given. Where it is, it says once, few, many or a class for expanded clones.

v_gene,j_gene,abundance,d_gene,CDR3aa,CDR3nt
TRBV20-1,TRBJ2-2,once,TRBD2,CSARDRLAGDTGELFF,TGCAGTGCTAGAGATCGGCTAGCGGGGGATACCGGGGAGCTGTTTTTT
TRBV6-5,TRBJ2-2,few,TRBD2,CASSSTSGGASNTGELFF,TGTGCCAGCAGTTCGACGAGCGGGGGGGCCTCTAACACCGGGGAGCTGTTTTTT
TRBV28,TRBJ2-2,few,-,CASRAPGPNTGELFF,TGTGCCAGCAGAGCACCGGGACCTAACACCGGGGAGCTGTTTTTT
TRBV4-1,TRBJ2-1,-,-,CASSQAQGSEQFF,TGCGCCAGCAGCCAAGCTCAGGGCAGTGAGCAGTTCTTC
TRBV2,TRBJ2-2,-,-,CASSEAGTGGQERSGELFF,TGTGCCAGCAGTGAAGCTGGGACGGGGGGACAGGAACGGTCCGGGGAGCTGTTTTTT
TRBV6-5,TRBJ2-3,-,-,CASSYRGTGDTQYF,TGTGCCAGCAGTTACAGGGGAACAGGAGATACGCAGTATTTT
TRBV20-1,TRBJ1-5,few,-,CSASQTGWNQPQHF,TGCAGTGCTAGCCAGACAGGCTGGAATCAGCCCCAGCATTTT
TRBV6-6,TRBJ1-6,-,-,CASSSTLGNSPLHF,TGTGCCAGCAGTTCAACATTGGGGAATTCACCCCTCCACTTT
TRBV7-3,TRBJ2-3,-,-,CASSLGRAARISTDTQYF,TGTGCCAGCAGCTTAGGGCGAGCGGCGCGGATTAGCACAGATACGCAGTATTTT
TRBV5-5,TRBJ1-1,-,-,CASSSVQGPTEAFF,TGTGCCAGCAGCTCTGTCCAGGGGCCCACTGAAGCTTTCTTT
TRBV5-7,TRBJ2-1,-,TRBD2,CVSSLEAGYSYSEQFF,TGTGTCAGCAGCTTGGAAGCGGGGTACTCCTACAGTGAGCAGTTCTTC
TRBV6-6,TRBJ1-6,many,-,CASSSARGGSYNSPLHF,TGTGCCAGCAGTTCTGCCAGGGGAGGGTCCTATAATTCACCCCTCCACTTT
TRBV28,TRBJ1-3,few,-,CASSPYSGNTIYF,TGTGCCAGCAGTCCTTATTCGGGAAACACCATATATTTT
TRBV28,TRBJ2-6,-,-,CASSLWGDSGANVLTF,TGTGCCAGCAGTTTATGGGGCGACTCTGGGGCCAACGTCCTGACTTTC
TRBV7-9,TRBJ1-1,-,-,CASSPESGGTEAFF,TGTGCCAGCAGCCCTGAGTCCGGGGGAACTGAAGCTTTCTTT
TRBV6-6,TRBJ1-1,few,-,CASSSFTGSGTEAFF,TGTGCCAGCAGTTCTTTTACAGGGAGTGGCACTGAAGCTTTCTTT
TRBV7-8,TRBJ2-7,many,-,CASSLASRGASYEQYF,TGTGCCAGCAGCTTAGCGTCACGGGGGGCCTCCTACGAGCAGTACTTC
TRBV4-3,TRBJ1-4,-,TRBD1,CASSQDRQSGQGVETNEKLFF,TGCGCCAGCAGCCAAGATCGGCAGTCGGGGCAGGGGGTCGAAACTAATGAAAAACTGTTTTTT
TRBV25-1,TRBJ1-5,many,-,CASSEDRDSNQPQHF,TGTGCCAGCAGTGAGGACAGAGATAGCAATCAGCCCCAGCATTTT
TRBV20-1,TRBJ2-3,-,-,CSARDRASTDTQYF,TGCAGTGCTAGAGACCGGGCTAGCACAGATACGCAGTATTTT
TRBV6-5,TRBJ1-6,-,-,CASSDGTANSPLHF,TGTGCCAGCAGTGACGGGACGGCTAATTCACCCCTCCACTTT
TRBV12-3/TRBV12-4,TRBJ2-7,few,TRBD1,CASSTTVGTASYEQYF,TGTGCCAGCAGCACCACGGTGGGGACAGCCTCCTACGAGCAGTACTTC
TRBV7-9,TRBJ2-7,-,TRBD2,CVGRGGSYEQYF,TGTGTCGGGCGGGGGGGCTCCTACGAGCAGTACTTC
TRBV7-2,TRBJ2-3,many,TRBD2,CASSLGGGIDTQYF,TGTGCCAGCAGCTTAGGCGGGGGGATAGATACGCAGTATTTT
TRBV10-2,TRBJ1-4,many,-,CASSVGVYNEKLFF,TGCGCCAGCAGTGTTGGGGTTTATAATGAAAAACTGTTTTTT
TRBV13,TRBJ2-6,-,-,CASSLELISGANVLTF,TGTGCCAGCAGCTTAGAACTGATCTCTGGGGCCAACGTCCTGACTTTC
TRBV7-6,TRBJ2-2,few,-,CASSPRDLHTGELFF,TGTGCTAGCAGCCCCCGGGACTTACACACCGGGGAGCTGTTTTTT
TRBV7-4,TRBJ2-1,-,TRBD2,CASRWGLATNEQFF,TGTGCCAGCAGATGGGGACTAGCAACCAATGAGCAGTTCTTC
TRBV7-9,TRBJ1-5,few,TRBD1,CASSFCRGLGQPQHF,TGTGCCAGCAGCTTCTGCAGGGGGCTCGGTCAGCCCCAGCATTTT
TRBV27,TRBJ2-3,few,-,CASSFLSRLVTDTQYF,TGTGCCAGCAGTTTCCTTTCAAGACTAGTCACAGATACGCAGTATTTT
TRBV12-3/TRBV12-4,TRBJ1-3,few,TRBD1,CASSQPRGLLNTIYF,TGTGCCAGCAGCCAACCGAGGGGGCTTCTCAACACCATATATTTT
TRBV7-6,TRBJ1-2,-,-,CASSYGTEDDYGYTF,TGTGCCAGCAGCTACGGGACGGAGGATGACTATGGCTACACCTTC
TRBV19,TRBJ2-1,-,-,CASHIRGRPNEQFF,TGTGCCAGCCATATAAGGGGCAGGCCTAATGAGCAGTTCTTC
TRBV5-1,TRBJ1-6,-,-,CASKDSTYNSPLHF,TGCGCCAGCAAGGACAGCACCTATAATTCACCCCTCCACTTT
TRBV28,TRBJ2-1,once,-,CASSTPETGDEQFF,TGTGCCAGCAGTACTCCCGAGACGGGGGATGAGCAGTTCTTC
TRBV12-3/TRBV12-4,TRBJ1-2,few,-,CASSLGGPSGYTF,TGTGCCAGCAGTTTAGGGGGTCCCAGCGGCTACACCTTC
TRBV19,TRBJ2-3,-,-,CASSVSRAGMDTQYF,TGTGCCAGTAGTGTTTCGCGGGCCGGGATGGATACGCAGTATTTT
TRBV12-3/TRBV12-4,TRBJ2-1,-,TRBD1,CASTWGTGVNEQFF,TGTGCCAGCACCTGGGGGACAGGGGTCAATGAGCAGTTCTTC
TRBV7-2,TRBJ2-3,-,-,CASSLGPAVPTDTQYF,TGTGCCAGCAGCTTAGGCCCAGCGGTCCCCACAGATACGCAGTATTTT
TRBV6-6,TRBJ2-5,-,TRBD1,CASSSGLRQGHETQYF,TGTGCCAGCAGTTCCGGTTTGAGACAGGGACACGAGACCCAGTACTTC
TRBV3-1,TRBJ1-3,-,-,CASSQDTGTGNTIYF,TGTGCCAGCAGCCAAGATACAGGCACTGGAAACACCATATATTTT
TRBV27,TRBJ1-2,once,TRBD1,CASKQGQGYGYTF,TGTGCCAGCAAACAGGGACAGGGCTATGGCTACACCTTC
TRBV5-6,TRBJ2-3,-,-,CASSPPGPLMEYF,TGTGCCAGCAGCCCGCCGGGCCCCCTCATGGAGTATTTT
TRBV6-1,TRBJ1-5,-,TRBD1,CASYRGHNQPQHF,TGTGCCAGCTACAGGGGACACAATCAGCCCCAGCATTTT
TRBV4-2,TRBJ2-1,few,-,CASSQGTSSYNEQFF,TGTGCCAGCAGCCAAGGGACTTCCTCCTACAATGAGCAGTTCTTC
TRBV19,TRBJ2-7,-,-,CASTGTHSYEQYF,TGTGCCAGTACGGGGACGCACTCCTACGAGCAGTACTTC
TRBV20-1,TRBJ2-7,once,-,CSVDRSSYEQYF,TGCAGTGTGGACAGAAGCTCCTACGAGCAGTACTTC
TRBV27,TRBJ2-1,-,TRBD2,CASSPRTSHEQFF,TGTGCCAGCAGTCCCCGGACTAGCCATGAGCAGTTCTTC
TRBV6-2/TRBV6-3,TRBJ1-2,-,-,CASSLLTGGYGYTF,TGTGCCAGCAGTTTGTTGACAGGCGGGTATGGCTACACCTTC
TRBV4-3,TRBJ2-5,few,-,CASSQERGSGETQYF,TGCGCCAGCAGCCAAGAGAGGGGGAGTGGGGAGACCCAGTACTTC
TRBV27,TRBJ2-1,few,TRBD2,CASSLSTSAYSYNEQFF,TGTGCCAGCAGTTTATCGACTAGCGCCTACTCCTACAATGAGCAGTTCTTC
TRBV5-3,TRBJ2-3,-,-,CASSRGGVRDTQYF,TGTGCCAGCAGTAGGGGGGGAGTCAGAGATACGCAGTATTTT
TRBV24-1,TRBJ1-5,-,-,CATRGGQPQHF,TGTGCCACCAGGGGAGGGCAGCCCCAGCATTTT
TRBV27,TRBJ1-2,-,TRBD1,CASSIQGARFYGYTF,TGTGCCAGCAGTATACAGGGGGCGCGTTTCTATGGCTACACCTTC